The source of this T cell receptor beta chain is a study of T cell repertoires in cytomegalovirus infection. MiXCR, applied by TCRdb to the reads, yields one record per CDR3 protein. Of approximately 730,000 distinct CDR3 sequences detected, about 30% appear once; the ten largest clones hold about 18%. Note on this clonotype: What it binds is not known.

Between the trimmed V and J ends, which lost 3 bases and 2 bases, there was a span of 19 bases. This CDR3 comprises 18 residues. Germline V gives CDR1 SGHDN, CDR2 FVKESK. The clonotype comes from a human donor in good health (CMV status not recorded). Some clones in this sample may be carry-over from other donors' samples. The genes are TRBV14 and TRBJ1-4, with no clear D. The sequencing used cultured PBMCs, collected from culture after CMV antigen stimulation. DNA of the CDR3: TGTGCCAGCAGCCACTCCTCAGACGGAAGAACGACTAATGAAAAACTGTTTTTT. Translated: CASSHSSDGRTTNEKLFF.